Sequencing of this T cell receptor (beta chain) was carried out in a study of blood T cell repertoires in COVID-19. There are a few counts of this clone. The assay was immunoSEQ multiplex PCR, and TCRdb's table has in-frame clones only and misses some. The sample holds nearly 25,000 clones; about four fifths are singletons and the top ten take about 6.5%. Germline V gives CDR1 ENHRY, CDR2 SYGVKD. Trimming removed 10 bases from V and 6 bases from J, with 21 bases in between. There are 15 residues in the CDR3. The chain combines TRBV10-3 with TRBJ2-2; D might be TRBD1 (7 bases). Material: peripheral blood. The receptor comes from a man in his sixties or seventies with acute or convalescent COVID-19. CDR3 DNA sequence: TGTGCCACGCAGGGGGGAGCCGGAACCCCCGGGGAGCTGTTTTTT. Translating it yields CATQGGAGTPGELFF.